Following are 21 T cell receptor beta chains from one sample sequenced in a study of cytomegalovirus exposure and HLA in healthy donors. The PCR used 60 Vbeta and 13 Jbeta primers. Here immunoSEQ multiplex PCR was the method, and the copy in TCRdb shows in-frame clones only, minus some. The data contain approximately 130,000 clones, about four fifths of them singletons. Sequenced: PBMCs. The source is a middle-aged woman in good health and CMV-seronegative.

The V and J genes are TRBV9 and TRBJ1-4; 7 bases are shared with TRBD1. V dropped 3 bases and J dropped 14; count of bases not matched to a gene: 7. In germline, CDR1 is SGDLS, CDR2 YYNGEE. The CDR3 is made up of 12 amino acids. CDR3 coding DNA: TGTGCCAGCAGCGCCGAGGGGGACAGTCTGTTTTTT. Protein sequence: CASSAEGDSLFF. Supplemented by reference TRBV9 and TRBJ1-4, the full variable domain reads DSGVTQTPKHLITATGQRVTLRCSPRSGDLSVYWYQQSLDQGLQFLIQYYNGEERAKGNILERFSAQQFPDLHSELNLSSLELGDSALYFCASSAEGDSLFFGSGTQLSVL.

The V and J genes are TRBV5-1 and TRBJ1-5; 7 bases are a match to TRBD1. Looked up from germline, CDR1 is SGHRS and CDR2 is YFSETQ. V was pared by 4 bases and J by 0 bases, with 10 bases of the junction left unmatched. The CDR3 consists of 17 residues. CDR3 sequence reads: CASSPGTAMNSNQPQHF. The CDR3 DNA is TGCGCCAGCAGCCCTGGGACAGCCATGAATAGCAATCAGCCCCAGCATTTT. The full variable domain, with the rest looked up from reference TRBV5-1 and TRBJ1-5, is KAGVTQTPRYLIKTRGQQVTLSCSPISGHRSVSWYQQTPGQGLQFLFEYFSETQRNKGNFPGRFSGRQFSNSRSEMNVSTLELGDSALYLCASSPGTAMNSNQPQHFGDGTRLSIL.

V is TRBV13 and J is TRBJ2-7, with D perhaps TRBD2 (6 bases). Germline CDR1 and CDR2: PRHDT and FYEKMQ (reference sequence). Trimming stripped 5 bases from V and 3 bases from J, with 14 bases between. The CDR3 extends over 14 amino acids. CDR3 amino acids: CASSPRGGNYEQYF. CDR3 sequence (DNA): TGTGCCAGCAGCCCCCGAGGAGGGAACTACGAGCAGTACTTC. The whole variable domain, remainder taken from reference TRBV13 and TRBJ2-7, is AAGVIQSPRHLIKEKRETATLKCYPIPRHDTVYWYQQGPGQDPQFLISFYEKMQSDKGSIPDRFSAQQFSDYHSELNMSSLELGDSALYFCASSPRGGNYEQYFGPGTRLTVT.

The chain employs TRBV7-9 and TRBJ1-5; D is undetermined. Trimming cost V 1 base and J 2 bases, with 9 bases left between them. CDR3 length equals 15 residues. Germline V lookup: CDR1 SEHNR, CDR2 FQNEAQ (reference sequence). The CDR3 bases are TGTGCCAGCAGCTTAGGAGGGTTTGGCAATCAGCCCCAGCATTTT. Protein sequence: CASSLGGFGNQPQHF.

J is TRBJ2-2 and V is TRBV28; 7 positions agree with TRBD2. In germline, CDR1 is MDHEN, CDR2 SYDVKM. V lost 4 bases and J lost 6; bases outside the gene matches: 8. The CDR3 has 15 amino acids. CDR3 sequence: CASSSGLSFPGELFF. The DNA of the CDR3 is TGTGCCAGCAGTTCGGGACTATCTTTCCCCGGGGAGCTGTTTTTT.

The V and J genes are TRBV13 and TRBJ2-3, with D possibly TRBD1 on 6 matching bases. Trimming pared 5 bases from V and 8 bases from J, leaving 20 bases between. The germline V gene encodes CDR1 PRHDT and CDR2 FYEKMQ (reference sequence). The CDR3 is made up of 15 amino acids. The CDR3 is CASSQGYSGTGTQYF. CDR3 bases: TGTGCCAGCAGCCAGGGGTACTCGGGCACGGGTACGCAGTATTTT. Full variable domain (missing parts from reference TRBV13 and TRBJ2-3): AAGVIQSPRHLIKEKRETATLKCYPIPRHDTVYWYQQGPGQDPQFLISFYEKMQSDKGSIPDRFSAQQFSDYHSELNMSSLELGDSALYFCASSQGYSGTGTQYFGPGTRLTVL.

The genes are TRBV18 and TRBJ2-1, with unresolved D. The V end lost 3 bases, the J end lost 7 bases, and 10 bases lay between the germline ends. The V gene's germline CDR1 is KGHSH and CDR2 LQKENI. This CDR3 comprises 13 residues. CDR3 coding DNA: TGTGCCAGCTCACCTGCCAGGCTAAATGAGCAGTTCTTC. Encoded protein: CASSPARLNEQFF.

This clone was detected a few times. The genes are TRBV6-4 and TRBJ2-2; perhaps TRBD2 as D (5 bases). Germline-derived CDR1 and CDR2 are MRHNA and SNTAGT. This CDR3 has 14 amino acids. The V and J ends lost 0 bases and 5 bases respectively, with 7 bases between them. Here the CDR3 DNA reads TGTGCCAGCAGTGACTCGGGAGAAACCGGGGAGCTGTTTTTT. Translated: CASSDSGETGELFF.

This chain connects TRBV9 to TRBJ2-3, with D uncertain. Trimming removed 0 bases from V and 0 bases from J, with 5 bases in between. The CDR3 is 14 amino acids. Germline V gene lookup returns CDR1 SGDLS and CDR2 YYNGEE. Here the CDR3 reads CASSVDGSTDTQYF. In DNA form, the CDR3 reads TGTGCCAGCAGCGTAGACGGGAGCACAGATACGCAGTATTTT.

J is TRBJ2-7 and V is TRBV4-3, with D perhaps TRBD1 (5 bases). Germline values: CDR1 LGHNA, CDR2 YSLEER. The CDR3 runs 13 residues. V lost 0 bases to trimming and J lost 5 bases, with 8 bases between them. DNA of the CDR3: TGCGCCAGCAGCCAAGATATAGGGGACGAGCAGTACTTC. It yields the protein CASSQDIGDEQYF.

The CDR3 bases are TGTGCCAGCAGCTTGGGGACAGGGGCTGGAAACACCATATATTTT. This translates into CASSLGTGAGNTIYF. This chain uses TRBV5-4 with TRBJ1-3; 9 bases match TRBD1. With 0 bases clipped from V and 2 bases from J, the junction kept 0 bases outside the gene matches. CDR1 and CDR2 from the germline V gene are SGHNT and YYREEE (reference sequence). The length of the CDR3 is 15 residues. Variable domain in full (rest from reference TRBV5-4 and TRBJ1-3): ETGVTQSPTHLIKTRGQQVTLRCSSQSGHNTVSWYQQALGQGPQFIFQYYREEENGRGNFPPRFSGLQFPNYSSELNVNALELDDSALYLCASSLGTGAGNTIYFGEGSWLTVV.

The chain employs TRBV7-2 and TRBJ1-2, with 9 positions matching TRBD1. Germline trimming cut 4 bases from V and 4 bases from J; bases unmatched to any gene: 7. CDR1 and CDR2 from the germline V gene are SGHTA and FQGNSA. The CDR3 contains 15 residues. DNA of the CDR3: TGTGCCAGCAGCTCAAACAGGGGGCGGGCCTATGGCTACACCTTC. Encoded protein: CASSSNRGRAYGYTF.

The chain is built from TRBV9 and TRBJ2-6, with D unresolved. Per the germline V gene, CDR1 is SGDLS and CDR2 is YYNGEE. The CDR3 loop spans 14 amino acids. Trimming shortened V by 2 bases and J by 0 bases, and 3 bases separated the two germline ends. In DNA form, the CDR3 reads TGTGCCAGCAGCGTGTACTCTGGGGCCAACGTCCTGACTTTC. Encoded protein: CASSVYSGANVLTF.

The chain has TRBV19 and TRBJ2-2; the D gene is possibly TRBD2 (6 bases). The CDR3 length is 13 residues. Germline-derived CDR1 and CDR2 are LNHDA and SQIVND (reference sequence). The ends were cut back, 7 bases at V and 5 bases at J, with 11 bases in the middle. CDR3 in amino acids: CASTAGITGELFF. The CDR3 DNA is TGTGCCAGTACGGCGGGGATTACCGGGGAGCTGTTTTTT.

The genes are TRBV13 and TRBJ2-5; 9 positions agree with TRBD1. Trimming at V came to 4 bases and at J to 5 bases, leaving 8 bases not matched to a gene. There are 15 residues in the CDR3. CDR1 PRHDT and CDR2 FYEKMQ come from the germline V gene (reference sequence). Here the CDR3 reads CASSYQQGASETQYF. The CDR3 DNA reads as TGTGCCAGCAGCTATCAACAGGGGGCATCGGAGACCCAGTACTTC.

The chain has TRBV15 and TRBJ2-7; a weak D match, TRBD1 (6 bases). This CDR3 region has 14 residues. Trimming removed 0 bases at V and 5 bases at J, with 11 bases between. CDR1 and CDR2 (germline): LNHNV, YYDKDF (reference sequence). This CDR3 reads CATSREWGHDEQYF. The CDR3 DNA is TGTGCCACCAGCAGAGAGTGGGGGCACGACGAGCAGTACTTC. The full variable domain, with the rest looked up from reference TRBV15 and TRBJ2-7, is DAMVIQNPRYQVTQFGKPVTLSCSQTLNHNVMYWYQQKSSQAPKLLFHYYDKDFNNEADTPDNFQSRRPNTSFCFLDIRSPGLGDTAMYLCATSREWGHDEQYFGPGTRLTVT.

This clone was counted only a few times. The germline gene is not matched at one end of the junction; a read error may be the cause. The V and J genes are TRBV7-7 and TRBJ2-5; the D gene is possibly TRBD2 (5 bases). The CDR3 consists of 13 residues. The germline CDR1 and CDR2 sequences are SSHAT and FNYEAQ (reference sequence). CDR3 residues: CASSFSGSETQYF. CDR3 sequence (DNA): TGTGCTAGCAGCTTTTCGGGGTCTGAGACCCAGTACTTC.

The rearrangement links TRBV27 to TRBJ1-5; possibly TRBD1 for D (5 bases). Germline CDR1 MNHEY, CDR2 SMNVEV (reference sequence). Trimming removed 5 bases from V and 8 bases from J, with 22 bases in between. The CDR3 has 16 residues. The CDR3 DNA reads as TGTGCCAGCAGTCAACCGGGGGACGGTCTTTTTGAGCCCCAGCATTTT. Residues: CASSQPGDGLFEPQHF.

This clone was seen a handful of times. The chain recombines TRBV5-4 with TRBJ2-7; 9 bases map to TRBD2. Unmatched junction bases numbered 8, after V lost 5 bases and J lost 2 bases. CDR1 is SGHNT and CDR2 is YYREEE in the germline V gene (reference sequence). The CDR3 is 15 amino acids. The CDR3 loop reads CASSYSGGGTYEQYF. Here the CDR3 DNA reads TGTGCCAGCAGTTATAGCGGGGGAGGGACCTACGAGCAGTACTTC.

This chain uses TRBV7-2 with TRBJ1-4; 8 positions agree with TRBD1. With V trimmed by 6 bases and J by 2 bases, 8 bases remained unmatched. The CDR3 consists of 16 residues. Per the germline V gene, CDR1 is SGHTA and CDR2 is FQGNSA. For the CDR3, the DNA is TGTGCCAGCAGTTCAGGGGGCTTTGTTACTAATGAAAAACTGTTTTTT. This encodes CASSSGGFVTNEKLFF.

The rearrangement joins TRBV9 to TRBJ2-1, with unresolved D. This CDR3 contains 14 residues. CDR1 is SGDLS, CDR2 YYNGEE, per germline. V was clipped by 0 bases and J by 5 bases, with 9 bases between them. Here the CDR3 reads CASSVGLTNNEQFF. CDR3 nucleotide sequence: TGTGCCAGCAGCGTAGGACTCACTAACAATGAGCAGTTCTTC.